Listed below are T cell receptor beta chains from one sample, sequenced in a study of T-cell reconstitution after alpha-beta-depleted transplantation in children. TCRdb processed the PCR reads anew with MiXCR; each CDR3 protein has one entry. The repertoire holds 440,000 or so distinct CDR3 sequences, with around 46% as singletons. This specimen was PBMCs, taken before TCRalphabeta/CD19-depleted stem cell transplant. The origin of the receptors is a girl aged 2-10 years with aplastic anemia, due to receive a stem cell transplant. CDR3s include the opening cysteine and the closing phenylalanine or tryptophan. A D gene is named only where the DNA matches it firmly. Some rows have no size entry. The others give once, few or many, or a class for an expanded clone.

d_call clone_size j_call v_call cdr3_nt cdr3_aa
TRBD1 - TRBJ1-1 TRBV6-1 TGTGCCAGCACCAAGGGACAGCTGATGAACACTGAAGCTTTCTTT CASTKGQLMNTEAFF
TRBD1 - TRBJ1-4 TRBV12-3/TRBV12-4 TGTGCCAGCAGTAGAAGGACAGGGGGGGATGAAAAACTGTTTTTT CASSRRTGGDEKLFF
- - TRBJ2-1 TRBV7-3 TGTGCCAGCAGCTTAACGCCCCACAGGGGCGCCGAGGGAGGGGGTCTGGTCTTC CASSLTPHRGAEGGGLVF
- many TRBJ2-2 TRBV7-9 TGTGCCAGCAGCTGGGGGCGCGAAGGGGAGCTGTTTTTT CASSWGREGELFF
- - TRBJ2-1 TRBV28 TGTGCCAGCAGTTTATTCTTAGGGGAGAGTGAGCAGTTCTTC CASSLFLGESEQFF
- - TRBJ2-7 TRBV20-1 TGCAGTGTGATACCCAAAGGGGCCTCTTACGAGCAGTACTTC CSVIPKGASYEQYF
- - TRBJ1-4 TRBV28 TGTGCCAGCATCCAGGGAAGTGATGAAAAACTGTTTTTT CASIQGSDEKLFF
- - TRBJ1-1 TRBV14 TGTGCCAGCAGTCCAGGGTTTGTGGTGTCTGAAGCTTTCTTT CASSPGFVVSEAFF
- - TRBJ2-5 TRBV20-1 TGCAGTGCTAGTTTGCGGAGGTACCAAGAGACCCAGTACTTC CSASLRRYQETQYF
- many TRBJ2-3 TRBV11-2 TGTGCCAGCAGCTTAAGACTAAGCACAGATACGCAGTATTTT CASSLRLSTDTQYF
TRBD2 many TRBJ2-5 TRBV15 TGTGCCACCAGCAGAGATCGGACTAGCGGGAGGACGGGGGAGACCCAGTACTTC CATSRDRTSGRTGETQYF
TRBD2 few TRBJ2-5 TRBV20-1 TGCAGTGCTAATGGCGGGAGCTTAGAGACCCAGTACTTC CSANGGSLETQYF
TRBD1 - TRBJ1-2 TRBV5-6 TGTGCCAGCAGCTTTTCGGGACAGGGAAGTTATGGCTACACCTTC CASSFSGQGSYGYTF
TRBD1 - TRBJ2-5 TRBV5-1 TGCGCCAGCAGCTTTATTCCGGGACAGGGCGAGGAGACCCAGTACTTC CASSFIPGQGEETQYF
- - TRBJ2-6 TRBV11-2 TGTGCCAGCAGTAGCGGAGGAATCTTCTCTGGGGCCAACGTCCTGACTTTC CASSSGGIFSGANVLTF
TRBD2 - TRBJ2-3 TRBV28 TGTGCCAGCAGTTCGTCGCGGACTAGCGGGAGGGCAGATACGCAGTATTTT CASSSSRTSGRADTQYF